These 12 T cell receptor beta chains were all obtained from the same sample, sequenced in a study of T-cell reconstitution after alpha-beta-depleted transplantation in children. A TCRbeta library incorporating unique molecular identifiers was prepared. TCRdb recomputed calls from the PCR reads with MiXCR, one row per CDR3 protein. The sample holds about 360,000 distinct CDR3 sequences, about an eighth seen once. Specimen: PBMCs, collected from the stem cell graft. The receptors derive from a human donor who donated a stem cell graft to a child with Fanconi anemia.

The chain employs TRBV30 and TRBJ2-3; TRBD2 is a possible D gene (5 bases). The CDR3 extends over 14 amino acids. CDR1 GTSNPN and CDR2 SVGIG come from the germline V gene (reference sequence). Deletions cut 0 bases from V and 1 base from J, with 8 bases between. This chain's CDR3 is CAWSVHGGTDTQYF. The DNA of the CDR3 is TGTGCCTGGAGTGTACACGGGGGCACAGATACGCAGTATTTT.

V and J are TRBV3-1 and TRBJ2-7, with 7 bases matching TRBD1. The CDR3 has 14 amino acids. J lost 3 bases, V lost 1 base, and 3 bases had no gene match. Germline CDR1 reads LGHDT; CDR2 reads YNNKEL (reference sequence). In nucleotides, the CDR3 is TGTGCCAGCAGCCAAGGACAGGGCCACTACGAGCAGTACTTC. Translated: CASSQGQGHYEQYF.

The V gene is TRBV29-1, the J gene TRBJ1-1, with 9 bases fitting TRBD1. J lost 3 bases, V lost 5 bases, and 7 bases had no gene match. Germline V gene sequence: CDR1 SQVTM, CDR2 ANQGSEA. The CDR3 is 14 amino acids. Here the CDR3 reads CSVITGGAYTEAFF. The DNA for the CDR3 is TGCAGCGTTATAACAGGGGGCGCTTACACTGAAGCTTTCTTT. Full variable domain (outside the CDR3, taken from reference TRBV29-1 and TRBJ1-1): SAVISQKPSRDICQRGTSLTIQCQVDSQVTMMFWYRQQPGQSLTLIATANQGSEATYESGFVIDKFPISRPNLTFSTLTVSNMSPEDSSIYLCSVITGGAYTEAFFGQGTRLTVV.

This clonotype was detected ten times or more. The gene calls are TRBV28 and TRBJ2-1; TRBD1 matches 8 bases. V lost 8 bases, J lost 2 bases, and 8 bases stayed unmatched. The V gene's germline CDR1 is MDHEN and CDR2 SYDVKM. The CDR3 covers 15 residues. DNA of the CDR3: TGTGCCAGCCTTAGGACAGGGTGGACCTACAATGAGCAGTTCTTC. This codes for CASLRTGWTYNEQFF.

The chain combines TRBV5-6 with TRBJ1-5; possible D gene TRBD1, 6 bases. The V gene's germline CDR1 is SGHDT and CDR2 YYEEEE. The CDR3 is 14 residues long. V shed 7 bases and J shed 5 bases, with 16 bases lying between them. In nucleotides, the CDR3 is TGTGCCAGCGGCTCGGGGGGGGCGGATCAGCCCCAGCATTTT. Translating gives CASGSGGADQPQHF.

As concerns this clonotype: A read error may produce the germline difference seen at one junction end. V gene TRBV7-9 combines with J gene TRBJ1-3; the D is unclear. The CDR3 runs 16 residues. Germline CDR1 is SEHNR and CDR2 is FQNEAQ (reference sequence). CDR3 protein: CVSSENFQSSGNTIYF. In nucleotides, the CDR3 is TGTGTCAGCAGCGAAAACTTTCAAAGCTCTGGAAACACCATATATTTT.

The V and J genes are TRBV6-5 and TRBJ1-2; D possibly corresponds to TRBD1 (6 bases). The V gene's germline CDR1 is MNHEY and CDR2 SVGAGI. V lost 2 bases to trimming and J lost 2 bases, with 12 bases between them. The CDR3 has 15 residues. In nucleotides, the CDR3 is TGTGCCAGCAGTTACGGACCCAGGGGAAACTATGGCTACACCTTC. Translating gives CASSYGPRGNYGYTF.

This clonotype was found many times. This chain connects TRBV6-2 or TRBV6-3 to TRBJ2-7, with 12 bases lining up with TRBD1. After removal of 5 bases from V and 7 bases from J, the junction contained 9 bases not matched to a gene. Germline V gene sequence: CDR1 MNHEY, CDR2 SVGEGT. CDR3 length: 15 amino acids. Here the CDR3 DNA reads TGTGCCAGCAGTCACCGGGACAGGGGGCGAGGGGAGCAGTACGTC. Translated: CASSHRDRGRGEQYV.

In its sample, this clonotype was seen a few times. This sequence joins TRBV5-1 and TRBJ1-1; a weak D match, TRBD1 (6 bases). This CDR3 region has 14 residues. From germline, CDR1 is SGHRS and CDR2 YFSETQ. V dropped 0 bases and J dropped 4 bases, with 10 bases sitting between them. CDR3 DNA sequence: TGCGCCAGCAGCTTGGCGGGGGGCCCCACTGAAGCTTTCTTT. Residues: CASSLAGGPTEAFF.

This clonotype has a count of ten or more. The J gene is TRBJ2-1, the V gene TRBV12-3 or TRBV12-4; D is unclear. The CDR3 spans 17 residues. Trimming stripped 1 base from V and 3 bases from J, with 16 bases between. The CDR3, as DNA: TGTGCCAGCAGTTTAGGGGCAGGCGAGTCCTACTACAATGAGCAGTTCTTC. Its protein product is CASSLGAGESYYNEQFF.

The table lists this clonotype with many counts. This chain links TRBV10-1 with TRBJ2-1; D call uncertain. Germline CDR1 and CDR2: WNHNN and SYGVQD (reference sequence). The CDR3 has 13 residues. Trimming took 2 bases from V and 8 from J, leaving 10 bases between them. DNA of the CDR3: TGCGCCAGCAGTGAGCAAATGGCGGATGAGCAGTTCTTC. This sequence encodes CASSEQMADEQFF.

This clonotype appeared a few times. CDR3 DNA: TGTGCCAGCAGCTTAGACAGCGTCCAGCCCCAGCATTTT. Encoded protein: CASSLDSVQPQHF. The chain carries TRBV7-2 and TRBJ1-5; D is unresolved. The CDR3 spans 13 residues. CDR1 SGHTA and CDR2 FQGNSA come from the germline V gene. V was clipped by 1 base and J by 7 bases, with 8 bases between them.